The subject of this entry is one TCR beta chain. In the original analysis: Estimation of nucleated cell counts relied on the amplification of reference gene primers. Generated by immunoSEQ multiplex PCR, the TCRdb table keeps only in-frame clones and is missing some. Clone size and V and J calls were adopted from that table, with D and trimming inferred from the DNA. The sample records around 70,000 clones, around 86% being singletons. The CDR3 consists of 15 residues. The germline V and J ends were trimmed by 1 base and 7 bases, with 14 bases remaining between them. Germline V gene data show CDR1 as MNHEY and CDR2 as SVGEGT. The data originate from a study of blood T cell repertoires in COVID-19. As for the study in general: Collection of acute and convalescent COVID-19 samples took place in the United States, Italy and Spain. PBMCs, B-cell-depleted T cells, or T cells provided the cDNA or gDNA that made up the material.

The sample consisted of peripheral blood. The source of this sequence is a woman aged 18-29 years with acute or convalescent COVID-19. The chain is built from TRBV6-2 or TRBV6-3 and TRBJ1-5; tentative D call: TRBD1 (6 bases). The chain's CDR3 is CASSYWGTRDQPQHF. In DNA form, the CDR3 reads TGTGCCAGCAGTTACTGGGGGACAAGGGACCAGCCCCAGCATTTT.